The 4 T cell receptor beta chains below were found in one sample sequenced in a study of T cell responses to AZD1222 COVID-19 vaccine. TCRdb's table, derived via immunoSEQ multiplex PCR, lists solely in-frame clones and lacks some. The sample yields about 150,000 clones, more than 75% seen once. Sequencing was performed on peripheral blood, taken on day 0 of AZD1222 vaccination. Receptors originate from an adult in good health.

The CDR3 loop reads CASLSFRQANQPQHF. The DNA for the CDR3 is TGTGCCAGCCTTTCCTTTCGACAGGCCAATCAGCCCCAGCATTTT. The chain uses TRBV6-5 and TRBJ1-5; possible D gene TRBD1, 6 bases. CDR1 is MNHEY and CDR2 is SVGAGI in the germline V gene. Trimming removed 8 bases at V and 3 bases at J, with 17 bases between. The length of the CDR3 is 15 residues.

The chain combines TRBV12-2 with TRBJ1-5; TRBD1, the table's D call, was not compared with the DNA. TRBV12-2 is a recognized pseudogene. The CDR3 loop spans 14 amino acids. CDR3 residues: CASPARVWDQPQHF. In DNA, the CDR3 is TGTGCAAGTCCCGCCAGGGTTTGGGATCAGCCCCAGCATTTT.

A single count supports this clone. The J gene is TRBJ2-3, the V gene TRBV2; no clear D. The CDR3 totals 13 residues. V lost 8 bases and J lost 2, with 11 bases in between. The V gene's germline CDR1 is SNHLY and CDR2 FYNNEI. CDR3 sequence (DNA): TGTGCCAGCTCGACCGGCGACACAGATACGCAGTATTTT. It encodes CASSTGDTDTQYF.

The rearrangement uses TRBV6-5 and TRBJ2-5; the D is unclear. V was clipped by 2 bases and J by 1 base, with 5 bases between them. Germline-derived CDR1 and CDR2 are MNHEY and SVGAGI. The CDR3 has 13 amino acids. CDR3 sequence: CASSYRGQETQYF. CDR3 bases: TGTGCCAGCAGTTACCGTGGCCAAGAGACCCAGTACTTC.